Each of the 17 T cell receptor beta chains below was sequenced from the same sample in a study of immune heterogeneity within non-small cell lung tumors. Template came from bulk tumor genomic DNA, at roughly 600 ng per sample. Biopsy collection occurred during surgery, with several far-apart biopsies per primary tumor. Enrolled individuals presented with untreated, newly diagnosed non-small cell lung cancer and received curative surgery. Amplifying TCR beta CDR3 involved multiplex PCR carried out with 32 V and 13 J primers. TCRdb recomputed calls from the multiplex PCR reads with MiXCR, one row per CDR3 protein. The sample has thousands of distinct CDR3 sequences, around 30% seen once. Sample: lung tumor tissue. These receptors were collected from a man in his sixties with non-small cell lung cancer.

The chain couples TRBV28 to TRBJ2-7, with D tentatively TRBD1 or TRBD2 (5 bases each). The germline CDR1 and CDR2 sequences are MDHEN and SYDVKM. The ends were cut back, 2 bases at V and 0 bases at J, with 8 bases in the middle. The CDR3 spans 14 residues. CDR3 loop: CASSLEGSSYEQYF. In nucleotides, the CDR3 is TGTGCCAGCAGTTTAGAGGGGTCCTCCTACGAGCAGTACTTC.

Of note for this clonotype: A much larger clone sits a single nucleotide away, making a read error possible. CDR3 sequence (DNA): TGTGCCAGCAGTTACGGGGACTCGCGGATGGAGCAGTTATTC. Translating it yields CASSYGDSRMEQLF. The rearrangement links TRBV6-2 or TRBV6-3 to TRBJ2-1; a possible D gene is TRBD2 (6 bases). CDR3 length equals 14 residues. Germline V lookup: CDR1 MNHEY, CDR2 SVGEGT.

This clonotype was picked up a small number of times. This could be a read error, since a much larger clone is one nucleotide away. V is TRBV28 and J is TRBJ2-7, with TRBD2 matching over 10 bases. The CDR3 has 21 residues. Germline V lookup: CDR1 MDHEN, CDR2 SYDVKM. CDR3 coding DNA: TGTGCCAGCAGTTTCCCTCCTCGAGGCGGGCCTCTACTAGCGGGAATGGTCGAGCAGTGCTTC. It translates to CASSFPPRGGPLLAGMVEQCF.

As concerns this clonotype: One junction end disagrees with the germline gene, perhaps due to a read error. The chain recombines TRBV5-4 with TRBJ1-1, with D hard to call. This CDR3 is 14 amino acids long. Looked up from germline, CDR1 is SGHNT and CDR2 is YYREEE (reference sequence). CDR3 amino acids: CASSLGRTNIEAFF. Here the CDR3 DNA reads TGTGCCAGCAGCTTGGGCAGGACGAACATTGAAGCTTTCTTT.

The chain combines TRBV27 with TRBJ1-3; no definite D call. The CDR3 is 14 residues long. V gave up 5 bases and J gave up 2 bases, with 10 bases separating them. Germline assignment: CDR1 MNHEY and CDR2 SMNVEV (reference sequence). The CDR3 DNA sequence: TGTGCCAGCAGTCCCGTGGCGGCTGGAAACACCATATATTTT. Amino acid sequence: CASSPVAAGNTIYF.

Worth noting for this clonotype: A much larger clone differs by one base, so this may be a read error. The chain combines TRBV2 with TRBJ1-1; D is unresolved. Germline V CDR1 and CDR2: SNHLY, FYNNEI. The CDR3 totals 13 residues. The CDR3 loop is CANSREGNTEAFF. CDR3 sequence (DNA): TGTGCCAACAGTAGGGAGGGGAACACTGAAGCTTTCTTT.

Details on this clonotype: A much larger clone sits a single nucleotide away, making a read error possible. The chain has TRBV15 and TRBJ1-3; no clear D. Germline V gene sequence: CDR1 LNHNV, CDR2 YYDKDF (reference sequence). The CDR3 sequence is 15 residues long. Trimming pared 4 bases from V and 2 bases from J, leaving 12 bases between. In nucleotides, the CDR3 is TGTGCCACCAGCATAGATAGAGGGACTGGAAACACCATATATTTT. Translated, it gives CATSIDRGTGNTIYF.

This clonotype turned up a few times. The chain employs TRBV10-2 and TRBJ2-5, with 8 bases fitting TRBD2. This CDR3 has 15 residues. Germline V CDR1 and CDR2: WSHSY, SAAADI. V gave up 5 bases and J gave up 2 bases; unmatched junction bases: 7. The CDR3 sequence is CASSRGGRWQETQYF. CDR3 nucleotide sequence: TGCGCCAGCAGTCGCGGGGGGCGATGGCAAGAGACCCAGTACTTC.

This clonotype was detected only a few times. The CDR3 carries no conserved terminal phenylalanine or tryptophan, so it likely arises from a read error. The chain combines TRBV18 with TRBJ2-1; D is undetermined. The CDR3 is made up of 13 amino acids. From germline, CDR1 is KGHSH and CDR2 LQKENI. Trimming pared 2 bases from V and 4 bases from J, leaving 6 bases between. The CDR3 region is CASSPGSYNEQFL. The DNA of the CDR3 is TGTGCCAGCTCACCAGGAAGTTACAATGAGCAGTTCCTC.

V usage is TRBV9 and J usage is TRBJ2-2; the D call may be TRBD1 or TRBD2 (6 bases each). CDR3 length: 15 amino acids. The V and J ends lost 4 bases and 3 bases respectively, with 13 bases between them. Germline CDR1 SGDLS, CDR2 YYNGEE. CDR3 bases: TGTGCCAGCAGCAGGCGGGACAAACACACCGGGGAGCTGTTTTTT. It encodes CASSRRDKHTGELFF.

This rearrangement joins TRBV9 to TRBJ2-2, with 8 bases matching TRBD1. V gave up 6 bases and J gave up 4 bases; unmatched junction bases: 11. Germline assignment: CDR1 SGDLS and CDR2 YYNGEE. The length of the CDR3 is 16 residues. Here the CDR3 DNA reads TGTGCCAGCACCCGCTCCGGGACAGGTACCACCGGGGAGCTGTTTTTT. Its protein product is CASTRSGTGTTGELFF.

In this sample, this clonotype turned up a few times. The J gene is TRBJ1-2, the V gene TRBV5-1; maybe TRBD1 (5 bases). Germline-derived CDR1 and CDR2 are SGHRS and YFSETQ. V dropped 0 bases and J dropped 4 bases, with 13 bases sitting between them. The CDR3 is made up of 15 amino acids. CDR3 residues: CASSLDPGRGYGYTF. The CDR3 DNA reads as TGCGCCAGCAGCTTGGACCCAGGGCGCGGCTATGGCTACACCTTC.

In the case of this clonotype: A single base separates this from a much larger clone, so it may be a read error. The genes are TRBV6-2 or TRBV6-3 and TRBJ2-7, with 8 bases lining up with TRBD1. Germline V gene data show CDR1 as MNHEY and CDR2 as SVGEGT. This CDR3 is 16 amino acids long. As DNA, the CDR3 is TGTGCCAGCATTTACTCGATAACAGGGGGCTCCTACGAGCAGTACTTC. It yields the protein CASIYSITGGSYEQYF.

This clonotype was counted between two and nine times. V gene TRBV6-1 combines with J gene TRBJ2-3; 10 positions agree with TRBD2. The CDR3 has 16 amino acids. With V trimmed by 6 bases and J by 3 bases, 9 bases remained unmatched. Germline-derived CDR1 and CDR2 are MNHNS and SASEGT. DNA for the CDR3: TGTGCCAGCAGCGTATCTAGCGGGAGTCCGACAGATACGCAGTATTTT. Its translation: CASSVSSGSPTDTQYF.

This clonotype qualifies as large. V usage is TRBV20-1 and J usage is TRBJ2-1, with a possible D match to TRBD2 (5 bases). Trimming took 6 bases from V and 0 from J, leaving 15 bases between them. CDR3 length: 15 residues. Looked up from germline, CDR1 is DFQATT and CDR2 is SNEGSKA (reference sequence). CDR3: CSAQGSGSSYNEQFF. CDR3 coding DNA: TGCAGTGCCCAAGGAAGCGGTAGCTCCTACAATGAGCAGTTCTTC.

About this clonotype itself: The junction does not match germline at one end; this may be a read error. V usage is TRBV20-1 and J usage is TRBJ1-6; 9 nucleotides line up with TRBD1. Looked up from germline, CDR1 is DFQATT and CDR2 is SNEGSKA (reference sequence). CDR3 size: 14 residues. This CDR3 is CSARAQGASSPLHF. The CDR3, as DNA: TGCAGTGCCAGAGCACAGGGGGCGTCTTCACCCCTCCACTTT.

This clonotype came up a few times. This chain joins TRBV3-1 and TRBJ2-7, with TRBD2 identical over 7 bases. This CDR3 has 17 amino acids. Germline CDR1 LGHDT, CDR2 YNNKEL (reference sequence). With 0 bases clipped from V and 2 bases from J, the junction kept 10 bases outside the gene matches. CDR3 DNA sequence: TGTGCCAGCAGCCAAGATCCGCGGCTAGCGGCTGCCTACGAGCAGTACTTC. As protein: CASSQDPRLAAAYEQYF.